Listed below are T cell receptor beta chains from one sample, sequenced in a study of blood T cell repertoires in COVID-19. Profiling relied on immunoSEQ multiplex PCR, and the TCRdb table lists in-frame clones only, not all of them. In the table there are a few hundred thousand clones, about 88% of which are singletons. Sequenced material: PBMCs or T cells enriched from blood (not recorded which). All receptors come from a woman in her thirties or forties who had recovered from COVID-19. Each CDR3 is given with its conserved first and last residue. A D gene is named only where the DNA matches it firmly. A row's size may be missing; if present it is once, few, many or a size class.

j_call,v_call,d_call,clone_size,cdr3_nt,cdr3_aa
TRBJ1-5,TRBV27,NA,few,TGTGCCAGCAGACTTACCCGAATACCGTCCAATCAGCCCCAGCATTTT,CASRLTRIPSNQPQHF
TRBJ1-1,TRBV19,NA,NA,TGTGCCAGCAAAGGGGCAGAAGGTCAGGCTGAAGCTTTCTTT,CASKGAEGQAEAFF
TRBJ1-1,TRBV11-2,NA,NA,TGTGCCAGCAGCTTATCCACCGACTCCACTGAAGCTTTCTTT,CASSLSTDSTEAFF
TRBJ1-5,TRBV2,NA,NA,TGTGCCAGCAGGGAAGCAGGGGACAATCAGCCCCAGCATTTT,CASREAGDNQPQHF
TRBJ1-2,TRBV9,NA,NA,TGTGCCAGCAGCGTGCCTCTGGCAGGAACCTATCATGGCTACACCTTC,CASSVPLAGTYHGYTF
TRBJ2-7,TRBV5-1,NA,few,TGCGCCAGCAGCTTATCCCCGGACAGCTCCTACGAGCAGTACTTC,CASSLSPDSSYEQYF
TRBJ1-2,TRBV12-3/TRBV12-4,NA,NA,TGTGCCAGCAGAAATACAGGGAACTATGGCTACACCTTC,CASRNTGNYGYTF
TRBJ1-1,TRBV5-1,TRBD1,NA,TGCGCCAGCAGCTTGGATGGGACAGGGGAGACTGAAGCTTTCTTT,CASSLDGTGETEAFF
TRBJ1-1,TRBV7-8,TRBD1,NA,TGTGCCAGCAGCTTAACGCGACCGGGACAGGGGAACACTGAAGCTTTCTTT,CASSLTRPGQGNTEAFF
TRBJ2-6,TRBV11-1,NA,NA,TGTGCCAGCAGCTTAGACAGTTTCTCTGGGGCCAACGTCCTGACTTTC,CASSLDSFSGANVLTF
TRBJ1-1,TRBV2,NA,NA,TGTGCCAGCAGCACCTCCAGCCTCGGCCAGGCCTTCTTT,CASSTSSLGQAFF
TRBJ2-5,TRBV20-1,TRBD2,NA,TGCAGTGCCGGCGGGGGAGAGACCCAGTACTTC,CSAGGGETQYF
TRBJ2-5,TRBV4-2,TRBD2,NA,TGTGCCAGCAGCCAAGAAGGGACTAATGCCCTCCAGACCCAGTACTTC,CASSQEGTNALQTQYF
TRBJ2-1,TRBV16,TRBD2,once,TGTGCCAGCAGCCAAGGGACTAGCGGCCGCTCCTACAATGAGCAGTTCTTC,CASSQGTSGRSYNEQFF
TRBJ2-1,TRBV12-3/TRBV12-4,NA,NA,TGTGCCAGCAGTCGCTACAATGAGCAGTTCTTC,CASSRYNEQFF
TRBJ1-2,TRBV7-2,NA,NA,TGTGCCAGCAGCTTATCAGGACAGCAGTTCTATGGCTACACCTTC,CASSLSGQQFYGYTF
TRBJ2-7,TRBV28,TRBD1,once,TGTGCCAGCAGCTCAGGACAGGTAGGCTCCTACGAGCAGTACTTC,CASSSGQVGSYEQYF
TRBJ2-1,TRBV15,TRBD2,NA,TGTGCCACCAGCCGTGCCGGGGGGGACAAGTCCAATGAGCAGTTCTTC,CATSRAGGDKSNEQFF
TRBJ1-5,TRBV7-9,NA,once,TGTGCCAGCAGCCTAGTGGCAGGGGCTGGCAATCAGCCCCAGCATTTT,CASSLVAGAGNQPQHF
TRBJ2-7,TRBV10-3,TRBD2,once,TGTGCCACCAAACTAGCGGGAGGTCATAGTTCCTACGAGCAGTACTTC,CATKLAGGHSSYEQYF
TRBJ1-1,TRBV6-5,NA,NA,TGTGCCAGCAGTTACTCGACACAGAACACTGAAGCTTTCTTT,CASSYSTQNTEAFF
TRBJ2-1,TRBV29-1,NA,NA,TGCAGCGTTGCCGGGACCTACAATGAGCAGTTCTTC,CSVAGTYNEQFF
TRBJ2-3,TRBV29-1,NA,NA,TGCAGCACCTCAGGGCAGTATTTT,CSTSGQYF
TRBJ2-7,TRBV18,NA,NA,TGTGCCAGCTCACTAGTGACAGGAATTGGGTCCTACGAGCAGTACTTC,CASSLVTGIGSYEQYF
TRBJ2-7,TRBV4-3,TRBD1,NA,TGCGCCAGCAGCCAAGATTTGGGACAGGGGGCAAGGAACGAGCAGTACTTC,CASSQDLGQGARNEQYF
TRBJ2-1,TRBV27,NA,NA,TGTGCCAGCAGTTCGATACAGGGTTACAATGAGCAGTTCTTC,CASSSIQGYNEQFF
TRBJ1-1,TRBV5-1,TRBD1,NA,TGCGCCAGCAGCACCCTGGCAGGGGGGCACACTGAAGCTTTCTTT,CASSTLAGGHTEAFF
TRBJ2-7,TRBV9,TRBD2,NA,TGTGCCAGCAGCGTAGATCGGGGGGTGGGGCCCCACGAGCAGTACTTC,CASSVDRGVGPHEQYF
TRBJ2-7,TRBV7-8,TRBD2,NA,TGTGCCAGCAGCCTAGCGGGGGCCCTCTACGAGCAGTACTTC,CASSLAGALYEQYF
TRBJ2-2,TRBV28,TRBD1,NA,TGTGCCAGCAGTTTTCTCCCAGGGGGAATGACCGGGGAGCTGTTTTTT,CASSFLPGGMTGELFF
TRBJ1-2,TRBV6-5,NA,NA,TGTGCCAGCAGTTTCAGAGGCGCTCTCGGCTACACCTTC,CASSFRGALGYTF
TRBJ1-6,TRBV2,NA,NA,TGTGCCAGCAGAGGCGGCTGGGATCAGGGGTCACCCCTCCACTTT,CASRGGWDQGSPLHF
TRBJ1-2,TRBV2,TRBD1,NA,TGTGCCAGCAGTCGTGGACAGGGTGGCTACACCTTC,CASSRGQGGYTF
TRBJ1-4,TRBV7-8,NA,once,TGTGCCAGCAGCTTATATGGGAGATCAACTAATGAAAAACTGTTTTTT,CASSLYGRSTNEKLFF
TRBJ2-1,TRBV28,TRBD2,NA,TGTGCCAGCACTCCTCCCGGGGGGTGGCATGAGCAGTTCTTC,CASTPPGGWHEQFF
TRBJ2-3,TRBV5-1,NA,NA,TGCGCCAGCAGCTCGGATCTAGGGCAGGGGAGCACAGATACGCAGTATTTT,CASSSDLGQGSTDTQYF
TRBJ2-7,TRBV27,TRBD1,NA,TGTGCCAGCAGTCTACAGGGGGCCGGCTACGAGCAGTACTTC,CASSLQGAGYEQYF
TRBJ1-6,TRBV6-1,NA,NA,TGTGCCAGCAGTGGGGGGGACTTTTTGGGAGGCTCACCCCTCCACTTT,CASSGGDFLGGSPLHF
TRBJ1-6,TRBV5-1,TRBD1,NA,TGCGCCAGCAGTCCACAGGGGGCGGGAAATTCACCCCTCCACTTT,CASSPQGAGNSPLHF
TRBJ2-3,TRBV19,TRBD2,NA,TGTGCCAGTAGTCCCATTGAACTAGCGGACACAGATACGCAGTATTTT,CASSPIELADTDTQYF
TRBJ1-1,TRBV6-5,NA,NA,TGTGCCAGCAGGGGCCCCGGAGGCACTGAAGCTTTCTTT,CASRGPGGTEAFF
TRBJ2-1,TRBV12-3/TRBV12-4,NA,few,TGTGCCAGCAGCCTTAGAGAATGGCAGTTCTTC,CASSLREWQFF
TRBJ2-3,TRBV18,NA,NA,TGTGCCAGCTCACGCGGACAGCCAGATACGCAGTATTTT,CASSRGQPDTQYF
TRBJ1-4,TRBV20-1,NA,NA,TGCAGTGCTAGTGTAGGGAGGAGTTTGAATGAAAAACTGTTTTTT,CSASVGRSLNEKLFF
TRBJ2-7,TRBV2,TRBD1,NA,TGTGCCAGCAGCGTTAACTGGACAGGGGGGACTTTGAGCTCCTACGAGCAGTACTTC,CASSVNWTGGTLSSYEQYF
TRBJ2-2,TRBV4-3,TRBD2,once,TGCGCCAGCAGCCAAGACCGGTTGACTAGCGGGAACACCGGGGAGCTGTTTTTT,CASSQDRLTSGNTGELFF
TRBJ2-4,TRBV7-2,TRBD2,NA,TGTGCCAGCAGCTCCCAGCGGGGAAGCGCCAAAAACATTCAGTACTTC,CASSSQRGSAKNIQYF
TRBJ1-1,TRBV19,NA,NA,TGTGCCAGTAGTATCTACGTGTCCACGAACACTGAAGCTTTCTTT,CASSIYVSTNTEAFF
TRBJ1-1,TRBV2,TRBD1,NA,TGTGCCAGCAGCGCAGGGGGCCTAAACACTGAAGCTTTCTTT,CASSAGGLNTEAFF
TRBJ2-2,TRBV19,TRBD2,NA,TGTGCCAGTACTACTAGCGGGGCGCGGGGCGGGGAGCTGTTTTTT,CASTTSGARGGELFF
TRBJ2-1,TRBV5-1,NA,NA,TGCGCCAGCAGTTCTTATAGCGGTTATAGCTCCTACAATGAGCAGTTCTTC,CASSSYSGYSSYNEQFF
TRBJ1-2,TRBV19,NA,NA,TGTGCCAGTAGTAATGGGGGCTGGAGCTATGGCTACACCTTC,CASSNGGWSYGYTF